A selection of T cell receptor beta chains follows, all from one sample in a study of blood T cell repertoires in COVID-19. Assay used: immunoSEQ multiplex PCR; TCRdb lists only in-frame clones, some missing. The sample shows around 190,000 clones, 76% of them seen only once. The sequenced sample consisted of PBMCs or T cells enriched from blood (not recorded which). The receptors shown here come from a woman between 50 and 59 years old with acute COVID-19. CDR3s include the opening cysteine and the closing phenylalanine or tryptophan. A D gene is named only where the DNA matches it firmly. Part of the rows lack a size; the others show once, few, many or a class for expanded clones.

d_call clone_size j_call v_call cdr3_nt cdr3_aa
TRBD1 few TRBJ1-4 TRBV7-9 TGTGCCAGCAGCTTAGATCGGACAGGGTTTGAAAAACTGTTTTTT CASSLDRTGFEKLFF
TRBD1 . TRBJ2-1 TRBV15 TGTGCCACCAGCCCACTGAGACAGGGTTCAAATGAGCAGTTCTTC CATSPLRQGSNEQFF
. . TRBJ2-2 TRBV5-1 TGCGCCAGCAGCTTGCGCTCAGGGGCCGGGGAGCTGTTTTTT CASSLRSGAGELFF
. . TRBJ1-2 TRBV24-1 TGTGCCACGTCCCAGGGTGGAGGCTACACCTTC CATSQGGGYTF
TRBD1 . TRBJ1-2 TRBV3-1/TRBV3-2 TGTGCCAGCAGCCCACAGGACAGGGTCTATGGCTACACCTTC CASSPQDRVYGYTF
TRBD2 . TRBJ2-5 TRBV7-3 TGTGCCAGCAGCTCTCTGGGACTATCAAGAGACCAGTACTTC CASSSLGLSRDQYF
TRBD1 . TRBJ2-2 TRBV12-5 TGTGCTAGTGGTATAGGACAGGGGGGGAACACCGGGGAGCTGTTTTTT CASGIGQGGNTGELFF
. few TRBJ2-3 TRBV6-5 TGTGCCAGCAGTTACTGGGCAGGGCGGGGAGATACGCAGTATTTT CASSYWAGRGDTQYF
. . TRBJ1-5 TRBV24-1 TGTGCCACCAGTGAAACAGGATACCAGCCCCAGCATTTT CATSETGYQPQHF
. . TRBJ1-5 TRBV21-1 TGTGCCAGCAGCAGGGCGGGCTCTGGGCCGAGTCAGCCCCAGCATTTT CASSRAGSGPSQPQHF
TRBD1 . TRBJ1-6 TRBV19 TGTGCCAGTAGTAGGGGACAGTTTCTTAGCCCGAATTCACCCCTCCACTTT CASSRGQFLSPNSPLHF
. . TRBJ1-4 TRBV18 TGTGCCAGCTCATCCGAGGCGGGGGGTCGGAGTGAAAAACTGTTTTTT CASSSEAGGRSEKLFF
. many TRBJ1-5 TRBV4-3 TGCGCCAGCAGGCTGGGCCTGCCCCATCAGCCCCAGCATTTT CASRLGLPHQPQHF
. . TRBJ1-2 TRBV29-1 TGCAGCGTTGAAGATCAGGGGTATTATGGCTACACCTTC CSVEDQGYYGYTF
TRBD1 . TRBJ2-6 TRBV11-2 TGTGCCAGCAGCTTAGTTCAGGGGGCCTCTGGGGCCAACGTCCTGACTTTC CASSLVQGASGANVLTF
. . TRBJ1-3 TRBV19 TGTGCCAGTGGCAGAAGTGGAAACACCATATATTTT CASGRSGNTIYF
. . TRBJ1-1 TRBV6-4 TGTGCCAGCACGATCCGGGGCACTGAAGCTTTCTTT CASTIRGTEAFF
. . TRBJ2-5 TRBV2 TGTGCTAAGACCGCGGAGGCGGGGGCCGGGGAGACCCAGTACTTC CAKTAEAGAGETQYF
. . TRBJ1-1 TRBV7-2 TGTGCCAGCAGCGGCAGGGGGAACACTGAAGCTTTCTTT CASSGRGNTEAFF
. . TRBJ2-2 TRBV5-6 TGTGCCAGCAGCTTGCTGGCCTCCGGGGAGCTGTTTTTT CASSLLASGELFF
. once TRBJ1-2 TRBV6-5 TGTGCCAGCACTCCGACGGGGGGGGCGGAAGGCTACACCTTC CASTPTGGAEGYTF
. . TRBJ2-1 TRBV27 TGTGCCAGCATCTTAAGGGTTCCGGGATACTCCTACAATGAGCAGTTCTTC CASILRVPGYSYNEQFF
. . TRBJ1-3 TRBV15 TGTGCCACCAGCGGGCTAACCCGAGTCTCTGGAAACACCATATATTTT CATSGLTRVSGNTIYF